The T cell receptor (beta chain) described here comes from a study of shared clonotypes between healthy human individuals. Assay used: immunoSEQ multiplex PCR; TCRdb lists only in-frame clones, some missing. The sample includes 550,000 to 800,000 clones, 90% of them seen just once. The receptor was isolated from a young man in good health. Some clones in this sample may be carry-over from other donors' samples. The sample consisted of memory CD8+ T cells from PBMCs. Subset meaning: CD45RO+ cells pooled with CCR7-negative TemRA cells.

CDR3 nucleotide sequence: TGTGCCAGCAGCACCGGGACGGTTCGCGACGAGCAGTACTTC. Its protein is CASSTGTVRDEQYF. This chain joins TRBV7-9 and TRBJ2-7; D assignment may be TRBD1 or TRBD2 (5 bases each). Germline CDR1 SEHNR, CDR2 FQNEAQ (reference sequence). CDR3 length: 14 residues. Deletions cut 5 bases from V and 5 bases from J, with 16 bases between.